Below are 19 T cell receptor beta chains sequenced from a single sample in a study of shared clonotypes between healthy human individuals. TCRdb's copy holds only in-frame clones and misses some; the assay was immunoSEQ multiplex PCR. Seen here are around 690,000 clones, less than 95% observed once, and the top ten hold 34%. Sequencing input: memory CD8+ T cells from PBMCs. Subset meaning: CD45RO+ cells pooled with CCR7-negative TemRA cells. These TCRs come from a man aged 18 to 30 in good health. Some clones in this sample may be carry-over from other donors' samples.

V is TRBV19 and J is TRBJ2-1, with 10 bases matching TRBD2. Germline V lookup: CDR1 LNHDA, CDR2 SQIVND (reference sequence). J gave up 7 bases and V 4 bases, and 7 bases lay outside the gene matches. This CDR3 has 15 amino acids. CDR3 sequence: CASSRLAGALNEQFF. CDR3 DNA: TGTGCCAGTAGTAGACTAGCGGGTGCCCTAAATGAGCAGTTCTTC.

This sequence joins TRBV5-1 and TRBJ2-7; D remains ambiguous. This CDR3 region has 13 residues. In germline, CDR1 is SGHRS, CDR2 YFSETQ. Trimming shortened V by 1 base and J by 4 bases, and 9 bases separated the two germline ends. In DNA, the CDR3 is TGCGCCAGCAGCTTGCCGACGGAGTACGAGCAGTACTTC. Translated, it gives CASSLPTEYEQYF.

This clone showed up just once. The chain joins TRBV18 to TRBJ2-2; D unclear. Germline V lookup: CDR1 KGHSH, CDR2 LQKENI. This CDR3 region has 15 residues. The ends were cut back, 4 bases at V and 2 bases at J, with 11 bases in the middle. The CDR3 DNA reads TGTGCCAGCTCACTGGAGCCGATCAACACCGGGGAGCTGTTTTTT. This sequence encodes CASSLEPINTGELFF.

This sequence joins TRBV29-1 and TRBJ2-1, with 8 bases fitting TRBD2. The V gene's germline CDR1 is SQVTM and CDR2 ANQGSEA. The CDR3 loop spans 15 amino acids. V lost 5 bases and J lost 1; bases outside the gene matches: 7. In DNA form, the CDR3 reads TGCAGCGTTAGATCCTTAGCGGGATCCTACAATGAGCAGTTCTTC. Its translation: CSVRSLAGSYNEQFF.

The chain links TRBV5-4 to TRBJ2-7; D call uncertain. The V gene lost 5 bases and the J gene lost 0 bases, with 9 bases spanning the gap. Germline loops: CDR1 SGHNT, CDR2 YYREEE (reference sequence). The CDR3 contains 13 residues. The DNA for the CDR3 is TGTGCCAGCAGTCCAGGAGCCTCCTACGAGCAGTACTTC. Its protein product is CASSPGASYEQYF. The full variable domain, with the rest looked up from reference TRBV5-4 and TRBJ2-7, is ETGVTQSPTHLIKTRGQQVTLRCSSQSGHNTVSWYQQALGQGPQFIFQYYREEENGRGNFPPRFSGLQFPNYSSELNVNALELDDSALYLCASSPGASYEQYFGPGTRLTVT.

On this clone: The sample contains more than one DNA sequence encoding this CDR3. The chain carries TRBV5-6 and TRBJ2-7; unclear D gene. The V end lost 4 bases, the J end lost 10 bases, and 18 bases lay between the germline ends. The CDR3 runs 13 residues. Germline loops: CDR1 SGHDT, CDR2 YYEEEE. CDR3 nucleotides: TGTGCCAGCAGCCCAGGAGCTAGGAGCGAACAGTACTTC. Translating gives CASSPGARSEQYF.

This clone was counted between two and nine times. The V gene is TRBV4-1, the J gene TRBJ2-1; 10 positions match TRBD2. Germline CDR1 and CDR2: MGHRA and YSYEKL. Unmatched junction bases numbered 5, after V lost 0 bases and J lost 6 bases. The CDR3 has 16 residues. DNA for the CDR3: TGCGCCAGCAGCCAAGATTTTGGGACTAGCGCCAATGAGCAGTTCTTC. Protein sequence: CASSQDFGTSANEQFF.

The V and J genes are TRBV19 and TRBJ1-2; TRBD1 agrees at 9 bases. Germline V gene data show CDR1 as LNHDA and CDR2 as SQIVND (reference sequence). CDR3 size: 16 residues. V lost 7 bases to trimming and J lost 3 bases; unmatched junction nucleotides: 12. For the CDR3, the DNA is TGTGCCAGTAATACGCCATGGACAGGGGCGGACTATGGCTACACCTTC. Amino acids: CASNTPWTGADYGYTF.

At least ten counts were recorded for this clone. The chain recombines TRBV9 with TRBJ2-7; 10 bases are a match to TRBD2. V lost 4 bases to trimming and J lost 0 bases; unmatched junction nucleotides: 10. The length of the CDR3 is 17 residues. Germline V gene data show CDR1 as SGDLS and CDR2 as YYNGEE. DNA for the CDR3: TGTGCCAGCAGCCCGCGGTCTAGCGGGAGACCCTCCTACGAGCAGTACTTC. This translates into CASSPRSSGRPSYEQYF.

The chain joins TRBV5-4 to TRBJ2-7, with 10 positions matching TRBD1. Germline values: CDR1 SGHNT, CDR2 YYREEE (reference sequence). The length of the CDR3 is 15 residues. V lost 4 bases to trimming and J lost 3 bases; unmatched junction nucleotides: 7. CDR3 sequence: CASSPSRDRGYEQYF. The DNA for the CDR3 is TGTGCCAGCAGCCCCTCAAGGGACAGGGGCTACGAGCAGTACTTC.

This sequence joins TRBV2 and TRBJ1-5; unclear D gene. Trimming cost V 2 bases and J 6 bases, with 8 bases left between them. Germline V CDR1 and CDR2: SNHLY, FYNNEI. CDR3 length: 13 residues. CDR3 loop: CASSENWGQPQHF. The DNA of the CDR3 is TGTGCCAGCAGTGAAAATTGGGGTCAGCCCCAGCATTTT.

This chain joins TRBV7-9 and TRBJ1-2; 7 positions match TRBD1. V lost 5 bases to trimming and J lost 10 bases; unmatched junction nucleotides: 10. Looked up from germline, CDR1 is SEHNR and CDR2 is FQNEAQ (reference sequence). The CDR3 has 13 amino acids. The CDR3 region is CASSNSQGVFYTF. In nucleotides, the CDR3 is TGTGCCAGCAGCAACTCCCAGGGGGTGTTCTACACCTTC.

This chain connects TRBV7-9 to TRBJ1-1, with D unresolved. Trimming pared 7 bases from V and 4 bases from J, leaving 10 bases between. In germline, CDR1 is SEHNR, CDR2 FQNEAQ (reference sequence). CDR3 length: 12 amino acids. The CDR3 protein is CASTVIGTEAFF. The CDR3 DNA sequence: TGTGCCAGCACCGTAATCGGCACTGAAGCTTTCTTT.

V is TRBV27 and J is TRBJ1-2; TRBD1 is a possible D gene (5 bases). The CDR3 length is 14 residues. Germline CDR1 is MNHEY and CDR2 is SMNVEV (reference sequence). Trimming cost V 2 bases and J 7 bases, with 14 bases left between them. CDR3 residues: CASSLVGFGGGYTF. In DNA, the CDR3 is TGTGCCAGCAGTTTAGTTGGGTTTGGGGGTGGCTACACCTTC.

The J gene is TRBJ1-3, the V gene TRBV5-4; possibly TRBD1 for D (5 bases). The CDR3 consists of 16 residues. The germline CDR1 and CDR2 sequences are SGHNT and YYREEE (reference sequence). Trimming took 1 base from V and 2 from J, leaving 13 bases between them. The CDR3 region is CASSLMGGEAGNTIYF. DNA for the CDR3: TGTGCCAGCAGCTTGATGGGGGGAGAGGCTGGAAACACCATATATTTT.

The chain uses TRBV29-1 and TRBJ2-6, with no clear D. Trimming took 3 bases from V and 0 from J, leaving 12 bases between them. CDR1 is SQVTM and CDR2 is ANQGSEA in the germline V gene. The CDR3 consists of 16 residues. CDR3 protein: CSVDGVVDSGANVLTF. The CDR3, as DNA: TGCAGCGTTGATGGGGTCGTTGACTCTGGGGCCAACGTCCTGACTTTC. Combining the CDR3 with reference TRBV29-1 and TRBJ2-6 gives the whole variable domain SAVISQKPSRDICQRGTSLTIQCQVDSQVTMMFWYRQQPGQSLTLIATANQGSEATYESGFVIDKFPISRPNLTFSTLTVSNMSPEDSSIYLCSVDGVVDSGANVLTFGAGSRLTVL.

The V gene is TRBV27, the J gene TRBJ1-2, with D possibly TRBD1 on 6 matching bases. Germline CDR1 and CDR2: MNHEY and SMNVEV (reference sequence). The CDR3 contains 17 residues. V lost 6 bases to trimming and J lost 0 bases, with 20 bases between them. The CDR3: CASSPLPADSSNYGYTF. CDR3 nucleotides: TGTGCCAGCAGCCCCCTCCCCGCGGACAGCTCTAACTATGGCTACACCTTC.

Of note for this clone: At one end the junction does not follow the germline gene, possibly because of a read error. The chain couples TRBV23-1 to TRBJ1-2; D uncertain. TRBV23-1 is recorded as an ORF, its role being uncertain. This CDR3 is 9 amino acids long. CDR3 bases: TGCGCCGTAAGTACTGGCAACACCTTC. Encoded protein: CAVSTGNTF.

The J gene is TRBJ2-5, the V gene TRBV5-1; D remains ambiguous. This CDR3 is built from 16 residues. Germline CDR1 and CDR2: SGHRS and YFSETQ. V was pared by 0 bases and J by 2 bases, with 14 bases between. The CDR3 DNA is TGCGCCAGCAGCTTGGCCGACACCCGGTGGCAAGAGACCCAGTACTTC. It encodes CASSLADTRWQETQYF.